This is a list of T cell receptor beta chains from one sample in a study of cytomegalovirus exposure and HLA in healthy donors. The assay was immunoSEQ multiplex PCR, and TCRdb's table has in-frame clones only and misses some. The table lists around 210,000 clones, around four fifths of them singletons. Sequencing was carried out using PBMCs. The receptors derive from a middle-aged woman in good health and CMV-seronegative. Both conserved end residues are part of each CDR3. The order of the fields is clone size, D gene, J gene, V gene, CDR3 protein, CDR3 DNA. A D gene is named only where the DNA matches it firmly. Only part of the rows carry a size: once, few, many, or a class if the clone is expanded.

>NA|TRBD1|TRBJ1-1|TRBV7-2
CASSRETGFGTEAFF
TGTGCCAGCAGCCGAGAGACAGGGTTTGGGACTGAAGCTTTCTTT
>NA|NA|TRBJ1-1|TRBV2
CASIPPLGVNEAFF
TGTGCCAGCATCCCCCCGTTAGGAGTGAATGAAGCTTTCTTT
>NA|TRBD1|TRBJ2-7|TRBV5-4
CASSFGTGSYEQYF
TGTGCCAGCAGCTTTGGGACAGGGTCCTACGAGCAGTACTTC
>NA|TRBD1|TRBJ1-5|TRBV29-1
CSVEQGNNQPQHF
TGCAGCGTCGAACAGGGGAACAATCAGCCCCAGCATTTT
>NA|NA|TRBJ2-5|TRBV27
CASSGLETGETQYF
TGTGCCAGCAGTGGCCTAGAAACCGGCGAGACCCAGTACTTC
>NA|NA|TRBJ2-3|TRBV5-1
CASSWGGASTDTQYF
TGCGCCAGCAGCTGGGGTGGGGCTAGCACAGATACGCAGTATTTT
>NA|TRBD2|TRBJ2-7|TRBV5-1
CASSLAVGLPTYEQYF
TGCGCCAGCAGCTTGGCCGTGGGACTACCAACCTACGAGCAGTACTTC
>few|NA|TRBJ2-5|TRBV19
CASARGSEETQYF
TGTGCCAGTGCCCGGGGGTCAGAGGAGACCCAGTACTTC
>NA|NA|TRBJ1-4|TRBV6-6
CASKNPGGGEKLFF
TGTGCCAGCAAAAACCCCGGCGGGGGGGAAAAACTGTTTTTT
>NA|NA|TRBJ2-3|TRBV7-9
CASSPTPDTQYF
TGTGCCAGCAGCCCAACTCCAGATACGCAGTATTTT
>NA|TRBD2|TRBJ2-1|TRBV27
CASSPQTSGGEQFF
TGTGCCAGCAGTCCTCAGACTAGCGGAGGCGAGCAGTTCTTC
>NA|NA|TRBJ1-4|TRBV30
CAWSVPQKLFF
TGTGCCTGGAGTGTACCGCAGAAACTGTTTTTT
>NA|TRBD1|TRBJ1-2|TRBV18
CASSPGQGAYGYTF
TGTGCCAGCTCACCAGGACAGGGGGCATATGGCTACACCTTC
>once|TRBD1|TRBJ1-2|TRBV7-9
CSSSLAGTGEMEGYTF
TGTTCCAGCAGCTTAGCGGGGACAGGGGAAATGGAGGGCTACACCTTC
>NA|TRBD1|TRBJ1-2|TRBV5-1
CASSLQGANYGYTF
TGCGCCAGCAGCTTACAGGGGGCGAACTATGGCTACACCTTC
>NA|NA|TRBJ1-1|TRBV6-5
CASSRGGTEAFF
TGTGCCAGCAGCCGGGGGGGCACTGAAGCTTTCTTT
>NA|NA|TRBJ1-2|TRBV7-6
CASSLFGSGPVDGYTF
TGTGCCAGCAGCTTATTTGGATCAGGGCCCGTCGACGGCTACACCTTC
>NA|NA|TRBJ1-4|TRBV27
CASRTGRRNEKLFF
TGTGCCAGCAGGACGGGGAGGAGGAATGAAAAACTGTTTTTT
>NA|TRBD1|TRBJ1-1|TRBV10-3
CAISESSGTGFPAEAFF
TGTGCCATCAGTGAGTCGTCTGGGACAGGGTTTCCCGCTGAAGCTTTCTTT
>few|NA|TRBJ2-1|TRBV29-1
CSGQGSSYNEQFF
TGCAGCGGCCAGGGGAGCTCCTACAATGAGCAGTTCTTC
>NA|TRBD1|TRBJ2-1|TRBV7-8
CASSLGDRVRKNEQFF
TGTGCCAGCAGCTTAGGGGACAGGGTCAGAAAGAATGAGCAGTTCTTC
>NA|NA|TRBJ1-5|TRBV30
CAWNPTDSFNQPQHF
TGTGCCTGGAACCCGACGGACAGCTTCAATCAGCCCCAGCATTTT
>NA|NA|TRBJ1-2|TRBV28
CASSPPTGTFGYTF
TGTGCCAGCAGCCCCCCCACCGGGACATTTGGCTACACCTTC
>few|NA|TRBJ2-5|TRBV11-2
CASSLGGGLETQYF
TGTGCCAGCAGCTTAGGTGGCGGGTTGGAGACCCAGTACTTC
>NA|TRBD1|TRBJ1-1|TRBV30
CAWGQAVAEAFF
TGTGCCTGGGGACAGGCGGTCGCTGAAGCTTTCTTT
>NA|TRBD2|TRBJ2-1|TRBV29-1
CSLKLAASGSYSYNEQFF
TGCAGCCTTAAGCTTGCCGCTAGCGGGAGTTATAGCTACAATGAGCAGTTCTTC
>NA|NA|TRBJ1-1|TRBV28
CASSLSAGIHEAFF
TGTGCCAGCAGTTTATCGGCCGGGATACACGAAGCTTTCTTT
>NA|NA|TRBJ2-3|TRBV7-3
CASSLPSTDTQYF
TGTGCCAGCAGCCTACCTAGCACAGATACGCAGTATTTT
>NA|NA|TRBJ2-7|TRBV6-5
CASGHIYEQYF
TGTGCCAGCGGACACATCTACGAGCAGTACTTC
>NA|NA|TRBJ1-2|TRBV5-6
CASSPRSVPNYGYTF
TGTGCCAGCAGCCCGAGGTCAGTACCTAACTATGGCTACACCTTC
>NA|TRBD2|TRBJ2-1|TRBV9
CASSPREVAGGDEQFF
TGTGCCAGCAGCCCCCGCGAGGTAGCGGGAGGGGATGAGCAGTTCTTC
>once|NA|TRBJ2-5|TRBV7-3
CASSSQGRETQYF
TGTGCCAGCAGCTCACAGGGTCGTGAGACCCAGTACTTC
>once|NA|TRBJ2-7|TRBV6-5
CASSYVVGSNEQYF
TGTGCCAGCAGTTACGTTGTGGGGAGCAACGAGCAGTACTTC
>NA|TRBD1|TRBJ1-1|TRBV6-1
CASSIDRGITEAFF
TGTGCCAGCAGTATAGACAGGGGGATCACTGAAGCTTTCTTT
>NA|TRBD2|TRBJ2-4|TRBV2
CASSPRTSGVKNIQYF
TGTGCCAGCAGTCCCCGCACTAGCGGAGTGAAAAACATTCAGTACTTC
>NA|TRBD1|TRBJ2-7|TRBV28
CASSSFTGQGHLRYEQYF
TGTGCCAGCAGTTCCTTTACCGGACAGGGACACTTAAGATACGAGCAGTACTTC
>NA|TRBD1|TRBJ1-1|TRBV19
CASSFTGAGEAFF
TGTGCCAGTAGTTTCACAGGGGCGGGGGAAGCTTTCTTT
>NA|NA|TRBJ2-2|TRBV7-2
CASSHTWQGNTGELFF
TGTGCCAGCAGCCATACGTGGCAGGGAAACACCGGGGAGCTGTTTTTT
>NA|NA|TRBJ2-7|TRBV7-9
CASSLAGARWISEQYF
TGTGCCAGCAGCTTAGCGGGGGCCAGGTGGATTAGCGAGCAGTACTTC
>NA|NA|TRBJ1-4|TRBV2
CASSVLEEKLFF
TGTGCCAGCAGTGTTTTGGAGGAAAAACTGTTTTTT
>NA|NA|TRBJ2-3|TRBV7-2
CASSVSGIRTDTQYF
TGTGCCAGCAGCGTATCAGGGATTCGGACAGATACGCAGTATTTT
>NA|NA|TRBJ2-7|TRBV28
CASSSGGTDGREQYF
TGTGCCAGCAGCTCTGGGGGGACAGACGGGCGCGAGCAGTACTTC
>once|TRBD1|TRBJ1-5|TRBV12-5
CASGGTGLDQPQHF
TGTGCTAGTGGGGGGACAGGGTTAGACCAGCCCCAGCATTTT
>NA|NA|TRBJ2-4|TRBV4-2
CASSQGRVRTLAKNIQYF
TGTGCCAGCAGCCAAGGTCGGGTCAGGACTTTAGCCAAAAACATTCAGTACTTC
>few|NA|TRBJ2-3|TRBV7-8
CASSPYVAGKYF
TGTGCCAGCAGCCCCTACGTGGCAGGGAAGTATTTT
>NA|NA|TRBJ1-1|TRBV7-9
CASSLSVNTEAFF
TGTGCCAGCAGCTTATCAGTGAACACTGAAGCTTTCTTT
>NA|TRBD2|TRBJ2-7|TRBV11-2
CASSLETSGRASEQYF
TGTGCCAGCAGCTTAGAAACTAGCGGGAGGGCCTCCGAGCAGTACTTC